What follows describes a single T cell receptor beta chain. Its matching antigen is unknown. TCRdb's copy holds only in-frame clones and misses some; the assay was immunoSEQ multiplex PCR. The data hold over 150,000 clones, with 85% observed a single time. CDR3 length: 12 residues. Germline CDR1 reads SGHTA; CDR2 reads FQGTGA. Trimming removed 6 bases from V and 8 bases from J; junction bases left unmatched: 4. This sample is drawn from a study of cytomegalovirus exposure and HLA in healthy donors. Overall study: The 120 or so validation repertoires were reported in a later analysis to have been generated on the same platform as the roughly 680 first-cohort repertoires. Study-level findings and limits: Cytomegalovirus-associated status was assigned to 164 TCR beta chains. Subsequent analysis of the roughly 120 validation repertoires found a tendency for first-cohort TCR clusters to co-occur.

The chain carries TRBV7-3 and TRBJ2-1; the match to TRBD1 covers 7 bases. The clonotype originates from a man between 18 and 35 years old in good health and CMV-seropositive. The sequenced sample was PBMCs. The CDR3 here is CASSLTGHEQFF. The CDR3 DNA reads as TGTGCCAGCAGTTTGACAGGGCATGAGCAGTTCTTC.